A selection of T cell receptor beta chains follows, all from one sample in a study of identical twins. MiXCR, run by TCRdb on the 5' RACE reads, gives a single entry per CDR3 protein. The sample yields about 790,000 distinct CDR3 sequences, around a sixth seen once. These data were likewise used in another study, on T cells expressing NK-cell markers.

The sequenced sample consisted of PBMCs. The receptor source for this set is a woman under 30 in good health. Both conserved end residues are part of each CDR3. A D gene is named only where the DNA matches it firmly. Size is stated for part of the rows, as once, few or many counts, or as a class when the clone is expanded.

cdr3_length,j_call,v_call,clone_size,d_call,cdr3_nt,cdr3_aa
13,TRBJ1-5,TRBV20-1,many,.,TGCAGTGCGAAGGACACTAGCAATCAGCCCCAGCATTTT,CSAKDTSNQPQHF
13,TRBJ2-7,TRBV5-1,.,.,TGCGCCAGCCCCCTGGGTGTCTCCTACGAGCAGTACTTC,CASPLGVSYEQYF
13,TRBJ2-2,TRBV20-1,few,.,TGCAGTGCTTTTGGCTTCAACACCGGGGAGCTGTTTTTT,CSAFGFNTGELFF
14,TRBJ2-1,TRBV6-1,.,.,TGTGCCAGCAGGGCGGGCGGGTTCGACAATGAGCAGTTCTTC,CASRAGGFDNEQFF
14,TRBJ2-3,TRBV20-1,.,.,TGCAGTGCTAGAGACGGCTTTAGCACAGATACGCAGTATTTT,CSARDGFSTDTQYF
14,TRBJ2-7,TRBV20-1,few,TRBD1,TGCAGTGCTAAGTCCGGGACAGGGCTCCCCGAGCAGTACTTC,CSAKSGTGLPEQYF
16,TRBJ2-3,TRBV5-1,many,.,TGCGCCAGCAGCCGACGGGGAGCAACTAGCACAGATACGCAGTATTTT,CASSRRGATSTDTQYF
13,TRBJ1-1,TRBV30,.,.,TGTGCCTGGAGATTGACGGTTAACACTGAAGCTTTCTTT,CAWRLTVNTEAFF
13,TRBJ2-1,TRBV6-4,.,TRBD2,TGTGCCAGCAGTGACTCGGATCGGGGGGGAGAGTTCTTC,CASSDSDRGGEFF
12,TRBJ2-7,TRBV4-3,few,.,TGCGCCAGCAGCCAAGATAGGCTGAAGATCGAATTC,CASSQDRLKIEF
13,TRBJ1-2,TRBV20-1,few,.,TGCAGTGCTAGGACGGACAGTAACTATGGCTACACCTTC,CSARTDSNYGYTF
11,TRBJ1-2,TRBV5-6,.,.,TGTGCCAGCAGCTCCTTACGTGGCTACACCTTC,CASSSLRGYTF
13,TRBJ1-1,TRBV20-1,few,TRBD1,TGCAGTGCCCTCGACAGGGTAACGGCTGAAGCTTTCTTT,CSALDRVTAEAFF
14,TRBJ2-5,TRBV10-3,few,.,TGTGCCATCAGTGAGTCGGAGACCCAAGAGACCCAGTACTTC,CAISESETQETQYF
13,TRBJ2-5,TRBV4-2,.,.,TGTGCCAGCAGCCCCGATCTCCTTCGGACCCAGTACTTC,CASSPDLLRTQYF
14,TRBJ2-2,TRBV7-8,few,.,TGTGCCAGCAGCCCCAGGCAGGGAGCCAGGGAGCTGTTTTTT,CASSPRQGARELFF
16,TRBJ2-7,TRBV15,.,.,TGTGCCACCAGCATCACCCGGGGCCTAAACTCCTACGAGCAGTACTTC,CATSITRGLNSYEQYF
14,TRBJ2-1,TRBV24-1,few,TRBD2,TGTGCCACCAGTGATTTACTAGCGGGAGGGGGGCAGTTCTTC,CATSDLLAGGGQFF
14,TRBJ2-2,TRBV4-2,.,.,TGTGCCAGCAGCCAAGTAGGAGTTGGGGGGGAGCTGTTTTTT,CASSQVGVGGELFF
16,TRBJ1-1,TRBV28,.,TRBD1,TGTGCCAGCAGTCATTACAGGGGGGGATTGGACACTGAAGCTTTCTTT,CASSHYRGGLDTEAFF
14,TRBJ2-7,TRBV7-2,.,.,TGTGCCAGCAGCTTTCTGGTCGGTCATAGCGAGCAGTACTTC,CASSFLVGHSEQYF
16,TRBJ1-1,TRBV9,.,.,TGTGCCAGCAGCATCACCGGGGAGAGGGTGGGCACTGAAGCTTTCTTT,CASSITGERVGTEAFF
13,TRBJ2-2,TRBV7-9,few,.,TGTGCCAGCAGATCCGGACAAGCCGGGGAGCTGTTTTTT,CASRSGQAGELFF
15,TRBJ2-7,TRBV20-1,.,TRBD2,TGCAGTGCTAGTGCCGGGACTAGCGGCTCCTACGAGCAGTACTTC,CSASAGTSGSYEQYF
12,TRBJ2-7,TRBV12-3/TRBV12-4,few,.,TGTGCCAGCAGGAACGCGGGACGGGAGCAGTACTTC,CASRNAGREQYF
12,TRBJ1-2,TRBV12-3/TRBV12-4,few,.,TGTGCCAGCAGTCGTGCTAAGCGTGGCTACACCTTC,CASSRAKRGYTF
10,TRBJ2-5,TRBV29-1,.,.,TGCAGCGGACTAGATGAGACCCAGTACTTC,CSGLDETQYF
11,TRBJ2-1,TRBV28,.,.,TGTGCCACAAAGTCCTACAATGAGCAGTTCTTC,CATKSYNEQFF
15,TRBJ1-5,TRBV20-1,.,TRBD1,TGCAGTGCCCCTGAGGTGGGACAGCCAAATCAGCCCCAGCATTTT,CSAPEVGQPNQPQHF
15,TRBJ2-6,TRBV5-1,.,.,TGCGCCAGCAGCTTGGCCGAGGGGGGGGCCAACGTCCTGACTTTC,CASSLAEGGANVLTF
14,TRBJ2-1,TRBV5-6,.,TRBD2,TGTGCCAGCAGCGCAGGGACTAGTGACAATGAGCAGTTCTTC,CASSAGTSDNEQFF
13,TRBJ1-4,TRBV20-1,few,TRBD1,TGCAGTGCGGGAGGGCAGGGGGGCGAAAAACTGTTTTTT,CSAGGQGGEKLFF
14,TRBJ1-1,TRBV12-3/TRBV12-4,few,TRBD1,TGTGCCAGCAATATTGGACAGGGGTACACTGAAGCTTTCTTT,CASNIGQGYTEAFF
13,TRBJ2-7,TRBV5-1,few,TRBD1,TGCGCCAGCAGCTGGGGGACAGGGAACGAGCAGTACTTC,CASSWGTGNEQYF
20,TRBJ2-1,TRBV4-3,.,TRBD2,TGCGCCAGCAGCCCGGCTCGGACTAGCGGGAGTCTTGGCTCCTACAATGAGCAGTTCTTC,CASSPARTSGSLGSYNEQFF
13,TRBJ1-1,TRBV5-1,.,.,TGCGCCAGCAGAGGCGGACCGTTTACCGAAGCTTTCTTT,CASRGGPFTEAFF
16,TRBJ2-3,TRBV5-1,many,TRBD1,TGCGCCAGCAGCCAAGCCGGGACAGGCTCCACAGATACGCAGTATTTT,CASSQAGTGSTDTQYF
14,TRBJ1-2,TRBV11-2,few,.,TGTGCCAGCAGCTTAGCACAGGGTAACTATGGCTACACCTTC,CASSLAQGNYGYTF